This T cell receptor (beta chain) was captured by sequencing in a study of T cells in Graves' hyperthyroidism and ophthalmopathy. Study in general: Peripheral blood was obtained at initial diagnosis, preceding any treatment.

Graves' hyperthyroidism without ophthalmopathy progression within 18 months was termed stable. V lost 0 bases and J 2 bases, leaving 11 bases between the germline ends. From germline, CDR1 is MNHNY and CDR2 SVGAGI (reference sequence). The CDR3 covers 15 residues. RNA transcripts were the template for amplifying TCR beta CDR3 regions. TCR CDR3 underwent first-round RT-PCR with the HTBI primer set. TCRdb itself ran the multiplex PCR reads through MiXCR, one entry per CDR3 protein. The sample yields around 560,000 distinct CDR3 sequences, around 15% seen once. This clonotype was counted many times. The TCR sequence derives from a woman younger than 35 with Graves' hyperthyroidism. Specimen: blood. This chain uses TRBV6-6 with TRBJ2-7; the D gene is possibly TRBD2 (6 bases). The CDR3 sequence is CASSYSRGTTYEQYF. In nucleotides, the CDR3 is TGTGCCAGCAGTTACTCACGGGGGACCACCTACGAGCAGTACTTC.